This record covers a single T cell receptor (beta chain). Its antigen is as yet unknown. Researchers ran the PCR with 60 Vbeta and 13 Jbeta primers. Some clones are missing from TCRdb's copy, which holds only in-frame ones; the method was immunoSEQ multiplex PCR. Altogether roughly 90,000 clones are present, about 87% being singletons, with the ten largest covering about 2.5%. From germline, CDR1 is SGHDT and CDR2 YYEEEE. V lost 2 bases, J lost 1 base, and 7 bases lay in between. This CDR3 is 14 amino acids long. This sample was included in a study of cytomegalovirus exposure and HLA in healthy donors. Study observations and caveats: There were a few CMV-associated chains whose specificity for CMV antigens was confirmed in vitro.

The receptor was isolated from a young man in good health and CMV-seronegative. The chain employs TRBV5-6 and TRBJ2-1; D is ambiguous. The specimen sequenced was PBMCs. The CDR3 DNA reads TGTGCCAGCAGCTTCGGCGGATCCTACAATGAGCAGTTCTTC. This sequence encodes CASSFGGSYNEQFF.